This T cell receptor beta chain was recorded in a study of blood T cell repertoires in COVID-19. Overall study: Material from acute and convalescent COVID-19 was sourced from the United States, Italy and Spain.

This clone has only one observation. CDR1 SGHVS and CDR2 FNYEAQ come from the germline V gene. The CDR3 covers 14 residues. J was trimmed by 4 bases and V by 5 bases; bases with no gene match: 7. Original analysis: Amplifying reference gene primers gave estimates of nucleated cell counts. The assay was immunoSEQ multiplex PCR, and TCRdb's table has in-frame clones only and misses some. Clonal size and the V and J genes are those of that table, whereas D and trimming came from the DNA. The repertoire has hundreds of thousands of clones, around 91% of them found once; the top ten carry approximately 9.8%.

The receptor's source is a woman aged 40 to 50 who had recovered from COVID-19. V and J are TRBV7-6 and TRBJ2-7; 8 bases match TRBD1. The sample was PBMCs or T cells enriched from blood (not recorded which). CDR3 in DNA: TGTGCCAGCAGCATCGGGACAGGAGGATACGAGCAGTACTTC. It yields the protein CASSIGTGGYEQYF.